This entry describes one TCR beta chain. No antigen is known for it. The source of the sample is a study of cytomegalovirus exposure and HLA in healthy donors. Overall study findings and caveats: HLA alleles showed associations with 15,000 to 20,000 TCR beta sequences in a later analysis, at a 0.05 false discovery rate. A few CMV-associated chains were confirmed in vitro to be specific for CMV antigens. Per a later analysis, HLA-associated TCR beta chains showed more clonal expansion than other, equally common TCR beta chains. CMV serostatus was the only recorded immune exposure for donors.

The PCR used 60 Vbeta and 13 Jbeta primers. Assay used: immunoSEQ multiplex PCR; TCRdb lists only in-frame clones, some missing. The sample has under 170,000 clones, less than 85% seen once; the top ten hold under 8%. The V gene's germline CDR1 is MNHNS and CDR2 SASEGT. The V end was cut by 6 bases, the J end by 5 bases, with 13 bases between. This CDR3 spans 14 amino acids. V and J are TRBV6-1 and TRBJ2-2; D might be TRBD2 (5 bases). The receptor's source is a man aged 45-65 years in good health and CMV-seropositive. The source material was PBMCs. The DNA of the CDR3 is TGTGCCAGCAGGAGGGAGTTGAGGACCGGGGAGCTGTTTTTT. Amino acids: CASRRELRTGELFF.